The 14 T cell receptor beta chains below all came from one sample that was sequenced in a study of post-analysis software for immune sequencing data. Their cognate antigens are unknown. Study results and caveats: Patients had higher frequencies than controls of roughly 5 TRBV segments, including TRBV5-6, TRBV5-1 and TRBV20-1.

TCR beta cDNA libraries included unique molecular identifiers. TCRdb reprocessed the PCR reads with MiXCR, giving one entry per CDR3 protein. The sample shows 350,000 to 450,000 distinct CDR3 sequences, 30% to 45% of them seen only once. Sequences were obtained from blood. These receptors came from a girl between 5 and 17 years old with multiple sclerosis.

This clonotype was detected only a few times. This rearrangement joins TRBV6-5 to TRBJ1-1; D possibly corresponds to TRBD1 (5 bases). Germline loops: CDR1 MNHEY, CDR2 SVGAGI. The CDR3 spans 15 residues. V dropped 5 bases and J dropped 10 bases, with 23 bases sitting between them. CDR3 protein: CASSPSVVDTEAAFF. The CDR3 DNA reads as TGTGCCAGCAGTCCCTCCGTAGTGGACACGGAGGCAGCTTTCTTT.

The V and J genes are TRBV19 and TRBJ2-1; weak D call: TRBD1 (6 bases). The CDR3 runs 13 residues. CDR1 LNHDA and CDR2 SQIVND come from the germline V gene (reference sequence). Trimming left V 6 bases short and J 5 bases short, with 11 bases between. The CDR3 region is CASSTGHHNEQFF. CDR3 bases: TGTGCCAGTAGCACGGGACACCACAATGAGCAGTTCTTC.

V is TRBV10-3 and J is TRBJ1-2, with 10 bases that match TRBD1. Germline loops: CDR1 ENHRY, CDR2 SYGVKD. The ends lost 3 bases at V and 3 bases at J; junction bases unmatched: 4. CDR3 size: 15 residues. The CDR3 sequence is CAISDRDRGYYGYTF. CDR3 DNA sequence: TGTGCCATCAGTGACCGGGACAGGGGCTACTATGGCTACACCTTC.

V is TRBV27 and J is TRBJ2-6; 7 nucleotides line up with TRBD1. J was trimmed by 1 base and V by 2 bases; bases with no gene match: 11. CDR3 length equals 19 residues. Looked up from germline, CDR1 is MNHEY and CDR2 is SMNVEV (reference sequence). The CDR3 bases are TGTGCCAGCAGTTTACAATTGGGGACAGTGCGGTCTGGGGCCAACGTCCTGACTTTC. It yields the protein CASSLQLGTVRSGANVLTF.

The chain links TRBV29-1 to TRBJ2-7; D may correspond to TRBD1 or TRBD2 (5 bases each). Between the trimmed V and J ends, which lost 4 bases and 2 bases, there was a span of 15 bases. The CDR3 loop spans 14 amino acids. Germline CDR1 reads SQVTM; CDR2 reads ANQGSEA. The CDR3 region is CSVGGSTETYEQYF. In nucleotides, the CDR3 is TGCAGCGTTGGGGGGTCCACAGAGACCTACGAGCAGTACTTC.

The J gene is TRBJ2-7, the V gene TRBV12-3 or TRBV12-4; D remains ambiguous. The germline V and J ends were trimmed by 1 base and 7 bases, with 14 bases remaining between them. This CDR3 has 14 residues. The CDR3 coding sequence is TGTGCCAGCAGTTTAGAAGGCCTAGGGCGTGAGCAGTACTTC. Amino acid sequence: CASSLEGLGREQYF.

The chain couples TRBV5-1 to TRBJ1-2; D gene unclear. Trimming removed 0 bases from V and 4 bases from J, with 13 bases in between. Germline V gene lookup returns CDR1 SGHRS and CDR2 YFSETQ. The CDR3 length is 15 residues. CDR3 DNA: TGCGCCAGCAGCTTGGCTGAGACCCCGGGCTATGGCTACACCTTC. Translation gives CASSLAETPGYGYTF.

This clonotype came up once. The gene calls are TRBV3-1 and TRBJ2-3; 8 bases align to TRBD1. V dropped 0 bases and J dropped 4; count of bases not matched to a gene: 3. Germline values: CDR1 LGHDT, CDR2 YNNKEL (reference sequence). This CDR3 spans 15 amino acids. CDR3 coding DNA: TGTGCCAGCAGCCAAGACGGACAGGGACCAGATACGCAGTATTTT. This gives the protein CASSQDGQGPDTQYF.

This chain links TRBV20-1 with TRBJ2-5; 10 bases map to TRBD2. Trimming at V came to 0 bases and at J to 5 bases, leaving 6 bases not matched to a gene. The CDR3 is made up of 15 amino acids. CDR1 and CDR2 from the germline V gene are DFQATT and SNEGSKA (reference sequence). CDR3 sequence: CSARDRLAGVETQYF. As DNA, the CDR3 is TGCAGTGCTAGAGATCGGCTAGCGGGGGTCGAGACCCAGTACTTC.

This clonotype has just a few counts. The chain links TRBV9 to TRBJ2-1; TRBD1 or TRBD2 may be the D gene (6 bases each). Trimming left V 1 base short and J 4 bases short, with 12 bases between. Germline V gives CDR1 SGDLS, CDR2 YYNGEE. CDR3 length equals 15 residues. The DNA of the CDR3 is TGTGCCAGCAGCGTAAGGGGGGCGGGATACAATGAGCAGTTCTTC. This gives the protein CASSVRGAGYNEQFF.

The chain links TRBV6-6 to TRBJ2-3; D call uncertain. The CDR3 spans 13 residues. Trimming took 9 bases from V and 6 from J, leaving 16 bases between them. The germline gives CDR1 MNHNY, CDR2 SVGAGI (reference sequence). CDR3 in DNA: TGTGCCAGTAGTCCGGACCCGTCGGATACGCAGTATTTT. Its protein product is CASSPDPSDTQYF.

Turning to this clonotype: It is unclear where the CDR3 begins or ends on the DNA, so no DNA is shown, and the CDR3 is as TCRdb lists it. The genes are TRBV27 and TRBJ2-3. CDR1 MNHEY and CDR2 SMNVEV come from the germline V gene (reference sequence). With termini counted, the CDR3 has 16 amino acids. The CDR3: CASSSSAARWGDTQYF.

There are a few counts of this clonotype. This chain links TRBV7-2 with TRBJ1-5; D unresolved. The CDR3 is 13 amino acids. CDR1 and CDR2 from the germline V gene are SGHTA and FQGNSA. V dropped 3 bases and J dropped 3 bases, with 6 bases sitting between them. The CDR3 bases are TGTGCCAGCAGCTTGCTGAACAATCAGCCCCAGCATTTT. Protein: CASSLLNNQPQHF.

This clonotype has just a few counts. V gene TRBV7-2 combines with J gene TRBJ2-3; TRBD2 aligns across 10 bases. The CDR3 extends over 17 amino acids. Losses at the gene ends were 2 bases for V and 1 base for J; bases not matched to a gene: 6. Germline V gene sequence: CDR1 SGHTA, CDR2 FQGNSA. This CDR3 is CASSLKSGGAGTDTQYF. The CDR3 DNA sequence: TGTGCCAGCAGCTTAAAGAGCGGGGGGGCGGGCACAGATACGCAGTATTTT.